This TCR beta chain was identified during a study of cytomegalovirus exposure and HLA in healthy donors. Overall study results and limits: Among TCR beta chains of equal frequency, HLA-associated ones were more clonally expanded in a later analysis. High sensitivity and specificity were reportedly achieved when the classifier diagnosed cytomegalovirus status.

This clone has a single count. The antigen remains undetermined. 13 Jbeta primers and 60 Vbeta primers were used for the PCR. Generated by immunoSEQ multiplex PCR, the TCRdb table keeps only in-frame clones and is missing some. The sample comprises roughly 250,000 clones, roughly 80% of which are singletons, and about 0.3% rests with the top ten. CDR1 is MDHEN and CDR2 is SYDVKM in the germline V gene. With V trimmed by 6 bases and J by 2 bases, 6 bases remained unmatched. The CDR3 extends over 15 amino acids. The sequence was obtained from a girl aged 2 to 10 in good health and CMV-seronegative. The chain recombines TRBV28 with TRBJ2-7; 11 bases are shared with TRBD2. Specimen: PBMCs. CDR3 sequence: CASRTGLAATYEQYF. The CDR3 DNA reads TGTGCCAGCAGGACGGGACTAGCGGCAACCTACGAGCAGTACTTC.